This entry lists 5 T cell receptor beta chains sequenced from one sample in a study of blood T cell repertoires in COVID-19. Only in-frame clones appear in the TCRdb table, and some are missing; sequencing was by immunoSEQ multiplex PCR. This sample carries over 80,000 clones, approximately 89% of them seen once, and the ten largest clones take roughly 21%. The sample was peripheral blood. All receptors derive from a human donor in a cohort sampled during active COVID-19.

This clone showed up just once. The V and J genes are TRBV2 and TRBJ1-2; a weak D match, TRBD1 (5 bases). The germline V gene has CDR1 SNHLY and CDR2 FYNNEI. The CDR3 is made up of 13 amino acids. Trimming took off 2 bases at V and 1 base at J, with 5 bases between the two ends. CDR3 DNA: TGTGCCAGCAGTGAACAGGGTAACTATGGCTACACCTTC. It is translated as CASSEQGNYGYTF.

The chain joins TRBV6-5 to TRBJ1-2; D is uncertain. V lost 2 bases and J lost 8, with 6 bases in between. Germline CDR1 MNHEY, CDR2 SVGAGI. The CDR3 contains 11 residues. The CDR3 bases are TGTGCCAGCAGTTACGGGGAGGGCTACACCTTC. This encodes CASSYGEGYTF.

This clone was observed a single time. This sequence joins TRBV28 and TRBJ2-6, with a tentative D call TRBD1 (6 bases). Germline V gene sequence: CDR1 MDHEN, CDR2 SYDVKM. Trimming removed 4 bases at V and 2 bases at J, with 12 bases between. The CDR3 extends over 16 amino acids. For the CDR3, the DNA is TGTGCCAGCAGTTCCACAGGGTTTGCTGGGGCCAACGTCCTGACTTTC. Amino acid sequence: CASSSTGFAGANVLTF.

This clone has a handful of counts. The chain links TRBV6-5 to TRBJ2-1; 8 bases are shared with TRBD2. Per germline, CDR1 MNHEY and CDR2 SVGAGI. The CDR3 consists of 16 residues. V shed 4 bases and J 10 bases; nucleotides not matched to a gene: 15. The CDR3 DNA is TGTGCCAGCAGTTGGGGGTCCGGGACTAGTTCCTCCGAGCAGTTCTTC. Protein sequence: CASSWGSGTSSSEQFF.

The rearrangement joins TRBV19 to TRBJ2-1, with D possibly matching TRBD2 (5 bases). CDR3 length: 14 residues. In germline, CDR1 is LNHDA, CDR2 SQIVND (reference sequence). V was cut by 0 bases and J by 5 bases, with 8 bases left in between. The CDR3 is CASSIEDGDNEQFF. In DNA, the CDR3 is TGTGCCAGTAGTATAGAAGACGGGGACAATGAGCAGTTCTTC.